These 8 T cell receptor beta chains were all obtained from the same sample, sequenced in a study of cytomegalovirus exposure and HLA in healthy donors (dated by TCRdb to about 2017). The method behind the library was the immunoSEQ multiplex PCR assay. The multiplex PCR relied on a mix of 60 forward primers for TCR Vbeta segments and 13 reverse primers for TCR Jbeta segments. Entries here come from immuneACCESS through TCRdb and include only in-frame sequences with V and J called. Some clones fail to appear in such tables; in the studies checked, an unresolved V gene covers under half of the shortfall, and the cause of the remainder is unknown. The sample yields over 100,000 clones; more than 65% were counted once. The ten largest account for approximately 4.5% of the sample. The sample taken for sequencing was PBMCs. All receptors come from a male donor in good health and CMV-seropositive.

This clone was detected once. This chain uses TRBV5-5 with TRBJ1-1; 9 bases match TRBD1. The CDR3 runs 14 residues. With V trimmed by 4 bases and J by 4 bases, 5 bases remained unmatched. CDR1 and CDR2 (germline): SGHKS, YYEKEE (reference sequence). CDR3 sequence: CASSARDRATEAFF. In DNA form, the CDR3 reads TGTGCCAGCAGCGCCCGGGACAGGGCCACTGAAGCTTTCTTT. The variable domain in full, with the rest retrieved from reference TRBV5-5 and TRBJ1-1, is DAGVTQSPTHLIKTRGQQVTLRCSPISGHKSVSWYQQVLGQGPQFIFQYYEKEERGRGNFPDRFSARQFPNYSSELNVNALLLGDSALYLCASSARDRATEAFFGQGTRLTVV.

This sequence joins TRBV14 and TRBJ2-5, with D uncertain. Trimming took 3 bases from V and 1 from J, leaving 6 bases between them. The CDR3 is made up of 13 amino acids. Per the germline V gene, CDR1 is SGHDN and CDR2 is FVKESK. This CDR3 reads CASSQNSQETQYF. In DNA form, the CDR3 reads TGTGCCAGCAGCCAGAACAGCCAAGAGACCCAGTACTTC.

This rearrangement joins TRBV5-1 to TRBJ2-1; D gene unclear. CDR3 size: 13 residues. The ends were cut back, 2 bases at V and 8 bases at J, with 11 bases in the middle. Germline loops: CDR1 SGHRS, CDR2 YFSETQ. The CDR3: CASSFPAPHEQFF. CDR3 nucleotides: TGCGCCAGCAGCTTCCCAGCGCCTCATGAGCAGTTCTTC. Based on the CDR3 plus reference TRBV5-1 and TRBJ2-1, the full variable domain is KAGVTQTPRYLIKTRGQQVTLSCSPISGHRSVSWYQQTPGQGLQFLFEYFSETQRNKGNFPGRFSGRQFSNSRSEMNVSTLELGDSALYLCASSFPAPHEQFFGPGTRLTVL.

This rearrangement joins TRBV28 to TRBJ2-7, with 9 positions matching TRBD1. This CDR3 is built from 15 residues. J lost 7 bases, V lost 7 bases, and 14 bases had no gene match. The germline gives CDR1 MDHEN, CDR2 SYDVKM. For the CDR3, the DNA is TGTGCCAGCAACTCTTACGGGACAGGGACCTCGGAGCAGTACTTC. Its protein product is CASNSYGTGTSEQYF.

There are a few counts of this clone. The chain employs TRBV7-2 and TRBJ1-5, with 7 bases matching TRBD1. The ends lost 1 base at V and 4 bases at J; junction bases unmatched: 4. The CDR3 consists of 15 residues. Looked up from germline, CDR1 is SGHTA and CDR2 is FQGNSA. The CDR3 coding sequence is TGTGCCAGCAGCTTAGTGAAGGGGGCGAATCAGCCCCAGCATTTT. This codes for CASSLVKGANQPQHF.

The V and J genes are TRBV30 and TRBJ1-2, with TRBD1 matching over 11 bases. This CDR3 comprises 15 residues. V lost 4 bases and J lost 4; bases outside the gene matches: 8. Germline CDR1 and CDR2: GTSNPN and SVGIG (reference sequence). The CDR3 region is CAWTAGTGGFYGYTF. As DNA, the CDR3 is TGTGCCTGGACGGCGGGGACAGGGGGATTCTATGGCTACACCTTC.

V is TRBV11-3 and J is TRBJ2-1; the match to TRBD2 covers 9 bases. In germline, CDR1 is SGHNT, CDR2 YENEEA. V lost 1 base to trimming and J lost 6 bases; unmatched junction nucleotides: 4. The CDR3 sequence is 15 residues long. CDR3 nucleotide sequence: TGTGCCAGCAGCTTAGTAGCGGGAGTGGGCAATGAGCAGTTCTTC. Its translation: CASSLVAGVGNEQFF.

The chain uses TRBV28 and TRBJ1-2, with D perhaps matching TRBD1 (6 bases). Germline V gene data show CDR1 as MDHEN and CDR2 as SYDVKM. The CDR3 is made up of 15 amino acids. V shed 3 bases and J shed 3 bases, with 14 bases lying between them. This CDR3 is CASSFSGGYYYGYTF. The CDR3 DNA reads TGTGCCAGCAGTTTTAGCGGGGGCTACTACTATGGCTACACCTTC.